A selection of T cell receptor beta chains follows, all from one sample in a study of T cell repertoires in cytomegalovirus infection. TCRdb itself ran the reads through MiXCR, one entry per CDR3 protein. The sample holds 85,000 to 130,000 distinct CDR3 sequences; roughly a quarter are singletons and the top ten take around 40%. What was sequenced was CD8+ T cells from PBMCs. All receptors derive from a human donor in good health (CMV status not recorded). Some clones in this sample may be carry-over from other donors' samples. Each CDR3 is given with its conserved first and last residue. Fields, in order: CDR3 length, V gene, J gene, D gene, clone size, CDR3 protein, CDR3 DNA. A D gene is named only where the DNA matches it firmly. Size is stated for part of the rows, as once, few or many counts, or as a class when the clone is expanded.

len: 14
v_gene: TRBV7-9
j_gene: TRBJ2-7
d_gene: NA
abundance: few
CDR3aa: CASSLSWGTFEQYF
CDR3nt: TGTGCCAGCAGCTTATCCTGGGGGACTTTCGAGCAGTACTTC

len: 12
v_gene: TRBV7-9
j_gene: TRBJ1-1
d_gene: NA
abundance: NA
CDR3aa: CASSLSSTEAFF
CDR3nt: TGTGCCAGCAGCTTATCTAGCACTGAAGCTTTCTTT

len: 14
v_gene: TRBV7-2
j_gene: TRBJ2-5
d_gene: NA
abundance: large
CDR3aa: CASSLLAIQETQYF
CDR3nt: TGTGCCAGCAGCTTACTAGCGATCCAAGAGACCCAGTACTTC

len: 14
v_gene: TRBV7-9
j_gene: TRBJ2-7
d_gene: TRBD1
abundance: few
CDR3aa: CASSQWTGFEEQYF
CDR3nt: TGTGCCAGCAGCCAGTGGACAGGGTTTGAGGAGCAGTACTTC

len: 13
v_gene: TRBV28
j_gene: TRBJ2-5
d_gene: NA
abundance: NA
CDR3aa: CASSLARQETQYF
CDR3nt: TGTGCCAGCAGTTTGGCTAGACAGGAGACCCAGTACTTC

len: 13
v_gene: TRBV5-5
j_gene: TRBJ1-1
d_gene: NA
abundance: NA
CDR3aa: CASSTTVGNEAFF
CDR3nt: TGTGCCAGCAGCACAACAGTGGGCAATGAAGCTTTCTTT

len: 14
v_gene: TRBV7-8
j_gene: TRBJ1-1
d_gene: NA
abundance: NA
CDR3aa: CASSLASGVPEAFF
CDR3nt: TGTGCCAGCAGCTTAGCCAGTGGGGTCCCTGAAGCTTTCTTT

len: 16
v_gene: TRBV9
j_gene: TRBJ2-1
d_gene: NA
abundance: NA
CDR3aa: CASNEEGGNSYNEQFF
CDR3nt: TGTGCCAGCAACGAAGAAGGCGGAAACTCCTACAATGAGCAGTTCTTC

len: 15
v_gene: TRBV14
j_gene: TRBJ2-1
d_gene: NA
abundance: NA
CDR3aa: CASSQENGSENEQFF
CDR3nt: TGTGCCAGCAGCCAAGAAAACGGGAGCGAGAATGAGCAGTTCTTC

len: 13
v_gene: TRBV28
j_gene: TRBJ1-2
d_gene: NA
abundance: NA
CDR3aa: CASRTLTVYGYTF
CDR3nt: TGTGCCAGCAGAACATTGACAGTCTATGGCTACACCTTC

len: 15
v_gene: TRBV12-3/TRBV12-4
j_gene: TRBJ2-2
d_gene: TRBD1
abundance: many
CDR3aa: CASNPGQEGTGELFF
CDR3nt: TGTGCCAGCAACCCGGGACAGGAAGGCACCGGGGAGCTGTTTTTT

len: 15
v_gene: TRBV27
j_gene: TRBJ2-7
d_gene: TRBD1
abundance: few
CDR3aa: CASSEKTGASYEQYF
CDR3nt: TGTGCCAGCTCCGAGAAGACAGGGGCCTCCTACGAGCAGTACTTC

len: 15
v_gene: TRBV7-6
j_gene: TRBJ1-6
d_gene: TRBD1
abundance: many
CDR3aa: CASRYQDRGYSPLHF
CDR3nt: TGTGCCAGCAGGTATCAAGACAGGGGGTATTCACCCCTCCACTTT

len: 14
v_gene: TRBV7-9
j_gene: TRBJ2-3
d_gene: NA
abundance: NA
CDR3aa: CASSNAGLADTQYF
CDR3nt: TGTGCCAGCAGCAACGCAGGGTTGGCAGATACGCAGTATTTT

len: 16
v_gene: TRBV7-2
j_gene: TRBJ1-6
d_gene: NA
abundance: many
CDR3aa: CASSRTTGSYNSPLHF
CDR3nt: TGTGCCAGCAGCCGCACGACAGGTTCCTATAATTCACCCCTCCACTTT

len: 14
v_gene: TRBV28
j_gene: TRBJ1-5
d_gene: NA
abundance: NA
CDR3aa: CASKERGSNQPQHF
CDR3nt: TGTGCCAGCAAGGAGAGGGGTAGCAATCAGCCCCAGCATTTT

len: 13
v_gene: TRBV19
j_gene: TRBJ2-2
d_gene: NA
abundance: NA
CDR3aa: CASSTGGPGELFF
CDR3nt: TGTGCCAGTAGTACAGGTGGTCCGGGGGAGCTGTTTTTT

len: 16
v_gene: TRBV15
j_gene: TRBJ1-5
d_gene: TRBD1
abundance: NA
CDR3aa: CATSSPTGLGNQPQHF
CDR3nt: TGTGCCACCAGCTCTCCGACAGGGCTTGGCAATCAGCCCCAGCATTTT

len: 13
v_gene: TRBV2
j_gene: TRBJ2-7
d_gene: NA
abundance: NA
CDR3aa: CASSVDVSYEQYF
CDR3nt: TGTGCCAGCAGCGTGGACGTCTCCTACGAGCAGTACTTC

len: 17
v_gene: TRBV4-3
j_gene: TRBJ2-1
d_gene: NA
abundance: NA
CDR3aa: CASSQDISAASYNEQFF
CDR3nt: TGCGCCAGCAGCCAAGATATTTCAGCGGCCTCCTACAATGAGCAGTTCTTC

len: 16
v_gene: TRBV9
j_gene: TRBJ2-3
d_gene: NA
abundance: NA
CDR3aa: CASSVGRASSTDTQYF
CDR3nt: TGTGCCAGCAGCGTTGGACGGGCGTCTAGCACAGATACGCAGTATTTT

len: 14
v_gene: TRBV7-9
j_gene: TRBJ2-3
d_gene: TRBD1
abundance: many
CDR3aa: CASSSPTGPDTQYF
CDR3nt: TGTGCCAGCAGCTCCCCGACAGGGCCAGATACGCAGTATTTT

len: 15
v_gene: TRBV27
j_gene: TRBJ1-2
d_gene: NA
abundance: few
CDR3aa: CASSLKTGANYGYTF
CDR3nt: TGTGCCAGCAGTTTAAAGACAGGCGCTAACTATGGCTACACCTTC

len: 14
v_gene: TRBV2
j_gene: TRBJ2-1
d_gene: TRBD2
abundance: few
CDR3aa: CASSPWTSGNEQFF
CDR3nt: TGTGCCAGCAGTCCCTGGACTAGCGGAAATGAGCAGTTCTTC

len: 14
v_gene: TRBV7-3
j_gene: TRBJ1-1
d_gene: NA
abundance: many
CDR3aa: CASSRTAGSTEAFF
CDR3nt: TGTGCCAGCAGCCGGACGGCGGGGAGCACTGAAGCTTTCTTT

len: 15
v_gene: TRBV4-3
j_gene: TRBJ2-2
d_gene: NA
abundance: few
CDR3aa: CASSHPGQGTGELFF
CDR3nt: TGCGCCAGCAGCCATCCCGGGCAGGGCACCGGGGAGCTGTTTTTT

len: 16
v_gene: TRBV6-1
j_gene: TRBJ2-3
d_gene: NA
abundance: NA
CDR3aa: CASSDVLRDHTDTQYF
CDR3nt: TGTGCCAGCAGTGATGTGTTGCGGGATCACACAGATACGCAGTATTTT

len: 11
v_gene: TRBV12-3/TRBV12-4
j_gene: TRBJ1-2
d_gene: NA
abundance: few
CDR3aa: CASSLFSDYTF
CDR3nt: TGTGCCAGCAGTTTATTTTCGGACTACACCTTC

len: 16
v_gene: TRBV7-2
j_gene: TRBJ2-1
d_gene: TRBD2
abundance: many
CDR3aa: CASSSSAGATYNEQFF
CDR3nt: TGTGCCAGCAGCTCTTCAGCGGGGGCGACCTACAATGAGCAGTTCTTC

len: 15
v_gene: TRBV7-2
j_gene: TRBJ2-3
d_gene: TRBD2
abundance: many
CDR3aa: CASSFTGGTTDTQYF
CDR3nt: TGTGCCAGCAGCTTTACGGGGGGGACCACAGATACGCAGTATTTT

len: 15
v_gene: TRBV9
j_gene: TRBJ2-1
d_gene: TRBD2
abundance: NA
CDR3aa: CASRPTGLEGNEQFF
CDR3nt: TGTGCCAGCAGACCTACGGGACTAGAAGGCAATGAGCAGTTCTTC

len: 12
v_gene: TRBV12-3/TRBV12-4
j_gene: TRBJ1-5
d_gene: NA
abundance: NA
CDR3aa: CAAGDSNQPQHF
CDR3nt: TGTGCGGCAGGGGATAGCAATCAGCCCCAGCATTTT

len: 12
v_gene: TRBV29-1
j_gene: TRBJ2-1
d_gene: NA
abundance: many
CDR3aa: CSVDTGNNEQFF
CDR3nt: TGCAGCGTAGATACCGGAAACAATGAGCAGTTCTTC

len: 14
v_gene: TRBV7-3
j_gene: TRBJ2-1
d_gene: NA
abundance: many
CDR3aa: CASSLTWGEDEQFF
CDR3nt: TGTGCCAGCAGCTTAACGTGGGGAGAGGATGAGCAGTTCTTC

len: 14
v_gene: TRBV5-5
j_gene: TRBJ2-3
d_gene: NA
abundance: few
CDR3aa: CASSLYQGWDTQYF
CDR3nt: TGTGCCAGCAGCTTGTATCAGGGATGGGATACGCAGTATTTT

len: 12
v_gene: TRBV6-1
j_gene: TRBJ1-1
d_gene: NA
abundance: NA
CDR3aa: CASRPSRTEAFF
CDR3nt: TGTGCCAGCAGGCCCTCGAGGACTGAAGCTTTCTTT

len: 15
v_gene: TRBV5-6
j_gene: TRBJ1-5
d_gene: TRBD1
abundance: NA
CDR3aa: CASSLRDRSNQPQHF
CDR3nt: TGTGCCAGCAGCCTGAGGGACAGAAGCAATCAGCCCCAGCATTTT

len: 15
v_gene: TRBV6-5
j_gene: TRBJ1-1
d_gene: NA
abundance: NA
CDR3aa: CASIMGGGANTEAFF
CDR3nt: TGTGCCAGCATTATGGGGGGGGGGGCGAACACTGAAGCTTTCTTT

len: 15
v_gene: TRBV7-8
j_gene: TRBJ2-3
d_gene: TRBD1
abundance: many
CDR3aa: CASSLEGAPGDTQYF
CDR3nt: TGTGCCAGCAGCTTAGAGGGGGCGCCGGGGGATACGCAGTATTTT

len: 15
v_gene: TRBV12-3/TRBV12-4
j_gene: TRBJ1-5
d_gene: NA
abundance: many
CDR3aa: CASSLSQGGNQPQHF
CDR3nt: TGTGCCAGCAGTTTGTCACAGGGTGGCAATCAGCCCCAGCATTTT

len: 12
v_gene: TRBV20-1
j_gene: TRBJ2-2
d_gene: NA
abundance: few
CDR3aa: CSARNRHGELFF
CDR3nt: TGCAGTGCTAGAAATCGGCACGGGGAGCTGTTTTTT

len: 14
v_gene: TRBV4-1
j_gene: TRBJ2-7
d_gene: NA
abundance: NA
CDR3aa: CASSQEDSINEQYF
CDR3nt: TGCGCCAGCAGCCAAGAGGACAGTATCAACGAGCAGTACTTC

len: 14
v_gene: TRBV7-9
j_gene: TRBJ1-1
d_gene: TRBD1
abundance: few
CDR3aa: CASSQILRGTEAFF
CDR3nt: TGTGCCAGCAGCCAAATCCTCAGGGGGACTGAAGCTTTCTTT

len: 16
v_gene: TRBV3-1
j_gene: TRBJ2-6
d_gene: TRBD2
abundance: NA
CDR3aa: CASSQGGGNGANVLTF
CDR3nt: TGTGCCAGCAGCCAAGGGGGGGGGAATGGGGCCAACGTCCTGACTTTC

len: 14
v_gene: TRBV27
j_gene: TRBJ1-2
d_gene: TRBD1
abundance: NA
CDR3aa: CASSRTGRSDGYTF
CDR3nt: TGTGCCAGCAGCCGGACAGGGAGATCGGATGGCTACACCTTC

len: 15
v_gene: TRBV7-2
j_gene: TRBJ2-5
d_gene: TRBD2
abundance: many
CDR3aa: CASSSVAGGAETQYF
CDR3nt: TGTGCCAGCAGCTCAGTAGCGGGAGGGGCTGAGACCCAGTACTTC

len: 17
v_gene: TRBV6-5
j_gene: TRBJ1-5
d_gene: TRBD1
abundance: few
CDR3aa: CASSDGQGWLGNQPQHF
CDR3nt: TGTGCCAGCAGTGACGGACAGGGGTGGCTTGGCAATCAGCCCCAGCATTTT